Here is one T cell receptor beta chain with its context. Per germline, CDR1 SGDLS and CDR2 YYNGEE. CDR3 size: 17 residues. The ends were cut back, 0 bases at V and 4 bases at J, with 19 bases in the middle. Generated by immunoSEQ multiplex PCR, the TCRdb table keeps only in-frame clones and is missing some. The sample contains 70,000 or so clones, about 94% of which appear only once. This sample was taken from a study of PD-1 blockade in classical Hodgkin lymphoma. Time point: newly diagnosed, previously untreated cHL patient sample. This clonotype was obtained from a human donor with classical Hodgkin lymphoma. The chain recombines TRBV9 with TRBJ1-2; a possible D gene is TRBD1 (5 bases). Sequenced material: peripheral blood mononuclear cells (PBMCs). The CDR3 region is CASSVDEILQDSYGYTF. In DNA, the CDR3 is TGTGCCAGCAGCGTAGATGAGATTCTACAGGACTCCTATGGCTACACCTTC.